Below are 31 T cell receptor beta chains sequenced from a single sample in a study of molecular identifiers for immune sequencing clone quantification. A single record per CDR3 protein comes from TCRdb applying MiXCR to the PCR reads. The data contain around 89,000 distinct CDR3 sequences, around 19% of them seen just once; the ten biggest clones take up roughly 0.89%. The sequenced material came from naive CD8+ T cells from blood, with Jurkat cell RNA spiked in. Subset given: FACS-sorted CD8+CD4-CCR7+CD45RA+ naive T cells. The receptors were gathered from a human donor in good health. Some libraries in this study had Jurkat cell RNA spiked in.

For this clonotype: It may be a read error: a sequence one base away is much more abundant. This chain connects TRBV27 to TRBJ2-1, with D perhaps TRBD2 (7 bases). The CDR3 is 14 amino acids. V was cut by 8 bases and J by 8 bases, with 19 bases left in between. The germline gives CDR1 MNHEY, CDR2 SMNVEV (reference sequence). As DNA, the CDR3 is TGTGCCAGCGGTCTCGATGGGGGGGGCGATGAGCAGTTCTTC. Its protein product is CASGLDGGGDEQFF.

This clonotype has a count of ten or more. The genes are TRBV13 and TRBJ2-7; possibly TRBD2 for D (5 bases). CDR1 is PRHDT, CDR2 FYEKMQ, per germline (reference sequence). The ends were cut back, 5 bases at V and 6 bases at J, with 14 bases in the middle. The CDR3 has 13 amino acids. The CDR3 coding sequence is TGTGCCAGCAGCCACGGGGATCCGGGCGAGCAGTACTTC. Protein product: CASSHGDPGEQYF.

The sample holds a few counts of this clonotype. The chain combines TRBV10-3 with TRBJ1-1; no clear D. The CDR3 contains 17 residues. The germline V gene encodes CDR1 ENHRY and CDR2 SYGVKD. The ends were cut back, 0 bases at V and 3 bases at J, with 17 bases in the middle. The CDR3 bases are TGTGCCATCAGTGAGTCCGGCAGCCACCTCGTAGACACTGAAGCTTTCTTT. Protein: CAISESGSHLVDTEAFF.

This clonotype was counted at least ten times. V usage is TRBV4-3 and J usage is TRBJ1-2; a possible D gene is TRBD1 (5 bases). The V end was cut by 0 bases, the J end by 4 bases, with 15 bases between. Germline loops: CDR1 LGHNA, CDR2 YSLEER. This CDR3 region has 16 residues. The CDR3 sequence is CASSQDTRGPAYGYTF. CDR3 sequence (DNA): TGCGCCAGCAGCCAAGATACGAGGGGACCAGCCTATGGCTACACCTTC.

This clonotype was recorded at least ten times. CDR3 sequence (DNA): TGTGCCAGCAGTTACTCTACAGGGACCGAGCAGTACTTC. Amino acids: CASSYSTGTEQYF. The chain employs TRBV6-5 and TRBJ2-7, with D possibly TRBD1 on 6 matching bases. V was trimmed by 0 bases and J by 6 bases, leaving 9 bases between them. The CDR3 runs 13 residues. Per germline, CDR1 MNHEY and CDR2 SVGAGI.

The table lists this clonotype with many counts. The V gene is TRBV28, the J gene TRBJ2-2; no definite D call. The V end was cut by 7 bases, the J end by 1 base, with 10 bases between. Germline values: CDR1 MDHEN, CDR2 SYDVKM. The CDR3 is 14 residues long. Here the CDR3 reads CASTVTVNTGELFF. The CDR3, as DNA: TGTGCCAGCACCGTCACAGTGAACACCGGGGAGCTGTTTTTT.

This clonotype came up many times. V and J are TRBV7-9 and TRBJ2-2, with D unclear. This CDR3 spans 14 amino acids. Germline loops: CDR1 SEHNR, CDR2 FQNEAQ (reference sequence). V was cut by 5 bases and J by 3 bases, with 10 bases left in between. CDR3 in amino acids: CASSPPLYTGELFF. Here the CDR3 DNA reads TGTGCCAGCAGCCCGCCCCTCTACACCGGGGAGCTGTTTTTT.

To note about this clonotype: A much larger clone differs from this one at a single base, so this may be a read error. This sequence joins TRBV30 and TRBJ1-1; D unclear. Germline CDR1 GTSNPN, CDR2 SVGIG (reference sequence). The CDR3 sequence is 15 residues long. The V end lost 5 bases, the J end lost 1 base, and 17 bases lay between the germline ends. CDR3 in DNA: TGTGCCTGGGATCATACGGGAGTCTCGAACACTGAAGCTTTCTTT. This translates into CAWDHTGVSNTEAFF.

As regards this clonotype: A read error may be the cause here, since a much bigger clone is one base away. V and J are TRBV30 and TRBJ2-1; 7 bases map to TRBD1. CDR1 GTSNPN and CDR2 SVGIG come from the germline V gene (reference sequence). The CDR3 runs 15 residues. Trimming removed 0 bases from V and 2 bases from J; junction bases left unmatched: 4. The CDR3 coding sequence is TGTGCCTGGAGTGTAAACAGGGGCCCCTACAATGAGCAGTTCTTC. Its translation is CAWSVNRGPYNEQFF.

Many counts were recorded for this clonotype. The chain recombines TRBV7-9 with TRBJ2-7, with 9 bases identical to TRBD2. V was clipped by 5 bases and J by 3 bases; unmatched bases: 5. The CDR3 contains 14 residues. CDR1 and CDR2 from the germline V gene are SEHNR and FQNEAQ (reference sequence). Here the CDR3 reads CASSPSGVNYEQYF. The CDR3 DNA sequence: TGTGCCAGCAGCCCTAGCGGGGTTAACTACGAGCAGTACTTC.

This clonotype occurred many times. The CDR3 loop reads CASSLVRGQKSEQFF. In DNA form, the CDR3 reads TGTGCCAGCAGCTTAGTCAGGGGACAGAAGAGTGAGCAGTTCTTC. The chain employs TRBV7-9 and TRBJ2-1, with TRBD1 matching 7 bases. Germline V CDR1 and CDR2: SEHNR, FQNEAQ (reference sequence). The CDR3 has 15 amino acids. V shed 1 base, J shed 9 bases, and the junction held 9 bases outside the gene matches.

This clonotype showed up just once. The chain has TRBV27 and TRBJ2-1; the match to TRBD2 covers 7 bases. J was trimmed by 8 bases and V by 0 bases; bases with no gene match: 4. The CDR3 totals 14 residues. The germline CDR1 and CDR2 sequences are MNHEY and SMNVEV (reference sequence). CDR3 bases: TGTGCCAGCAGTTTATCTCGTGGGGGGGATGAGCAGTTCTTC. This encodes CASSLSRGGDEQFF.

Details on this clonotype: A read error may be the cause here, since a much bigger clone is one base away. V usage is TRBV2 and J usage is TRBJ1-1; D gene uncertain. Germline CDR1 and CDR2: SNHLY and FYNNEI. The CDR3 is 13 amino acids. V was shortened by 3 bases and J by 4 bases, with 9 bases between the two germline ends. The CDR3 region is CASSETLSTEAFF. Written as DNA, the CDR3 is TGTGCCAGCAGTGAGACCCTGAGCACTGAAGCTTTCTTT. The full variable domain, rest sourced from reference TRBV2 and TRBJ1-1, is EPEVTQTPSHQVTQMGQEVILRCVPISNHLYFYWYRQILGQKVEFLVSFYNNEISEKSEIFDDQFSVERPDGSNFTLKIRSTKLEDSAMYFCASSETLSTEAFFGQGTRLTVV.

This clonotype was seen at least ten times. V usage is TRBV29-1 and J usage is TRBJ2-2; 7 bases match TRBD2. Losses at the gene ends were 6 bases for V and 5 bases for J; bases not matched to a gene: 12. The CDR3 contains 15 residues. Germline CDR1 SQVTM, CDR2 ANQGSEA. CDR3 DNA: TGCAGCGTGTCCGGGGGGATTTTGGGGACCGGGGAGCTGTTTTTT. Its protein product is CSVSGGILGTGELFF.

This clonotype has at least ten counts. The rearrangement links TRBV24-1 to TRBJ2-3; D unresolved. The CDR3 loop spans 15 amino acids. V was clipped by 4 bases and J by 0 bases, with 10 bases between them. In germline, CDR1 is KGHDR, CDR2 SFDVKD. Written as DNA, the CDR3 is TGTGCCACCAGTGACCCCCTGCGGAGCACAGATACGCAGTATTTT. Encoded protein: CATSDPLRSTDTQYF.

This clonotype has ten or more counts. This chain joins TRBV28 and TRBJ2-7, with TRBD2 identical over 8 bases. V trimming: 4 bases; J trimming: 0 bases; junction bases outside the gene matches: 8. CDR1 and CDR2 (germline): MDHEN, SYDVKM. This CDR3 contains 16 residues. CDR3 amino acids: CASSYRVAGLSYEQYF. CDR3 bases: TGTGCCAGCAGTTATAGGGTAGCGGGGCTCTCCTACGAGCAGTACTTC.

This clonotype was recorded many times. The CDR3 nucleotides read TGTGCCAGTAGTCCTATGGGTCTAGCGGGATATCAAGAGACCCAGTACTTC. It translates to CASSPMGLAGYQETQYF. The chain combines TRBV19 with TRBJ2-5; 9 bases are a match to TRBD2. This CDR3 is built from 17 residues. CDR1 and CDR2 (germline): LNHDA, SQIVND (reference sequence). Losses at the gene ends were 5 bases for V and 2 bases for J; bases not matched to a gene: 12.

The chain joins TRBV5-5 to TRBJ1-1; no firm D call. CDR3 length equals 14 residues. With 0 bases removed from V and 1 base from J, the gap between germline ends came to 7 bases. CDR1 SGHKS and CDR2 YYEKEE come from the germline V gene (reference sequence). CDR3 nucleotide sequence: TGTGCCAGCAGCTTGGCGTTAGGGAACACTGAAGCTTTCTTT. Protein sequence: CASSLALGNTEAFF.

The CDR3 reads CASSVRVESLEQYF. For the CDR3, the DNA is TGTGCCAGCAGTGTACGGGTAGAGAGCCTTGAGCAGTACTTC. The chain couples TRBV6-1 to TRBJ2-7; D not certain. CDR1 and CDR2 from the germline V gene are MNHNS and SASEGT. Trimming removed 4 bases from V and 7 bases from J, with 17 bases in between. The CDR3 length is 14 residues.

The sample holds a few counts of this clonotype. This rearrangement joins TRBV20-1 to TRBJ1-1; no reliable D call. The CDR3 extends over 15 amino acids. V shed 0 bases and J shed 1 base, with 12 bases lying between them. Germline loops: CDR1 DFQATT, CDR2 SNEGSKA (reference sequence). The CDR3 spells CSARDVLWGNTEAFF. The CDR3 DNA sequence: TGCAGTGCTAGAGATGTCCTGTGGGGGAACACTGAAGCTTTCTTT.

This clonotype was recorded a few times. This may be a read error, as it is one base from a much larger clone. The chain uses TRBV6-6 and TRBJ1-5, with TRBD1 as a possible D gene (5 bases). The V end was cut by 4 bases, the J end by 1 base, with 14 bases between. The CDR3 runs to 16 residues. Germline-derived CDR1 and CDR2 are MNHNY and SVGAGI (reference sequence). The CDR3 spells CASSSLPGRSNQPQHF. The CDR3 bases are TGTGCCAGCAGTTCCCTTCCGGGACGAAGCAATCAGCCCCAGCATTTT.

The V call is TRBV6-2 or TRBV6-3, the J call TRBJ2-3; possibly TRBD1 for D (5 bases). V was clipped by 7 bases and J by 2 bases, with 16 bases between them. Per germline, CDR1 MNHEY and CDR2 SVGEGT. This CDR3 has 15 amino acids. CDR3 residues: CASTGHLGSTDTQYF. The CDR3 DNA follows: TGTGCCAGCACCGGACACTTGGGGTCCACAGATACGCAGTATTTT.

This clonotype was picked up many times. The chain has TRBV6-4 and TRBJ2-1; 9 nucleotides line up with TRBD2. This CDR3 has 17 amino acids. The germline V gene has CDR1 MRHNA and CDR2 SNTAGT. V dropped 0 bases and J dropped 6; count of bases not matched to a gene: 9. CDR3 coding DNA: TGTGCCAGCAGTGACTCGATAGGACTAGCGAAACCCAATGAGCAGTTCTTC. Protein sequence: CASSDSIGLAKPNEQFF.

Ten or more counts support this clonotype. The J gene is TRBJ1-2, the V gene TRBV6-6; 7 bases are shared with TRBD1. CDR1 and CDR2 (germline): MNHNY, SVGAGI (reference sequence). V lost 0 bases and J lost 4; bases outside the gene matches: 5. The length of the CDR3 is 15 residues. CDR3: CASSYSPGGSYGYTF. CDR3 sequence (DNA): TGTGCCAGCAGTTACTCCCCAGGGGGAAGCTATGGCTACACCTTC.

This clonotype was recorded many times. For the CDR3, the DNA is TGTGCCAGCAGCCATAATCGGGGGGACCTGGTTATAACAGATACGCAGTATTTT. Translating gives CASSHNRGDLVITDTQYF. The rearrangement uses TRBV3-1 and TRBJ2-3, with 7 nucleotides matching TRBD2. The CDR3 has 18 residues. Germline CDR1 is LGHDT and CDR2 is YNNKEL (reference sequence). The junction had 15 bases not matched to a gene; V was cut back by 3 bases and J by 3 bases.

This clonotype has ten or more counts. V gene TRBV6-2 or TRBV6-3 combines with J gene TRBJ1-5; D is perhaps TRBD1 (5 bases). With 3 bases removed from V and 1 base from J, the gap between germline ends came to 13 bases. Germline assignment: CDR1 MNHEY and CDR2 SVGEGT. The CDR3 runs to 16 residues. The chain's CDR3 is CASSYGAGLSNQPQHF. CDR3 in DNA: TGTGCCAGCAGTTATGGCGCGGGACTCAGCAATCAGCCCCAGCATTTT.

This clonotype was detected many times. This chain links TRBV6-5 with TRBJ2-3; D unclear. CDR1 is MNHEY, CDR2 SVGAGI, per germline. The length of the CDR3 is 16 residues. V lost 4 bases and J lost 2, with 16 bases in between. CDR3 bases: TGTGCCAGCAGTTCCACCCGGGCATATCTCACAGATACGCAGTATTTT. Translation: CASSSTRAYLTDTQYF.

The sample holds many counts of this clonotype. This sequence joins TRBV7-9 and TRBJ1-1; D is ambiguous. V gave up 7 bases and J gave up 0 bases, with 9 bases separating them. The germline gives CDR1 SEHNR, CDR2 FQNEAQ (reference sequence). The CDR3 covers 13 residues. The CDR3 here is CASKPAVNTEAFF. Here the CDR3 DNA reads TGTGCCAGCAAACCGGCCGTGAACACTGAAGCTTTCTTT.

This clonotype occurred many times. The genes are TRBV7-9 and TRBJ2-5, with D hard to call. V lost 5 bases and J 1 base, leaving 17 bases between the germline ends. There are 16 residues in the CDR3. Germline CDR1 is SEHNR and CDR2 is FQNEAQ (reference sequence). The CDR3 region has the DNA TGTGCCAGCAGCACATCCTCTCAGGCCCTCCAAGAGACCCAGTACTTC. This sequence encodes CASSTSSQALQETQYF.

This clonotype occurred many times. The rearrangement joins TRBV7-2 to TRBJ2-3; 12 bases agree with TRBD2. This CDR3 region has 17 residues. Germline V gene sequence: CDR1 SGHTA, CDR2 FQGNSA. With 4 bases clipped from V and 3 bases from J, the junction kept 8 bases outside the gene matches. The CDR3 is CASSSKTSGGFTDTQYF. For the CDR3, the DNA is TGTGCCAGCAGCTCGAAGACTAGCGGGGGTTTTACAGATACGCAGTATTTT.

J is TRBJ2-1 and V is TRBV27; tentatively, D is TRBD1 (5 bases). CDR3 length equals 15 residues. From germline, CDR1 is MNHEY and CDR2 SMNVEV (reference sequence). With 6 bases removed from V and 1 base from J, the gap between germline ends came to 13 bases. Here the CDR3 DNA reads TGTGCCAGCAGCCTCGCTAGGGGTTCCTACAATGAGCAGTTCTTC. It is translated as CASSLARGSYNEQFF.